This T cell receptor beta chain emerged from a study of shared clonotypes between healthy human individuals. Some clones are missing from TCRdb's copy, which holds only in-frame ones; the method was immunoSEQ multiplex PCR. The table records more than 550,000 clones, over 55% of them present only once. Notes on this clone: This CDR3 is also generated by other DNA sequences in the sample.

The sequence came from a woman between 25 and 40 years old in good health. The specimen was memory CD4+ T cells sorted from blood. Subset reported: CD45RA-negative fraction.

CDR3 sequence (DNA): TGTGCCTGGAGTGGTAGTAGCACAGATACGCAGTATTTT. It translates to CAWSGSSTDTQYF. This chain links TRBV30 with TRBJ2-3; D not resolved. The length of the CDR3 is 13 residues. CDR1 is GTSNPN, CDR2 SVGIG, per germline (reference sequence). Between the trimmed V and J ends, which lost 1 base and 0 bases, there was a span of 5 bases.